This entry features one T cell receptor beta chain sequence. The antigen remains unidentified. Trimming left V 5 bases short and J 7 bases short, with 20 bases between. Looked up from germline, CDR1 is SGHTA and CDR2 is FQGNSA. The CDR3 covers 15 residues. The sample belongs to a study of T cells in Graves' hyperthyroidism and ophthalmopathy. Overall study findings and caveats: Blood also showed most of the thyroid clonotypes that were expanded above 0.001.

TCR beta CDR3 regions were amplified from RNA transcripts. Researchers ran a first-round RT-PCR on the TCR CDR3 using the HTBI primer set. TCRdb reprocessed the multiplex PCR reads with MiXCR, giving one entry per CDR3 protein. The sample records roughly 800,000 distinct CDR3 sequences, 38% being singletons. Calling Graves' hyperthyroidism stable meant ophthalmopathy did not progress within 18 months. V gene TRBV7-2 combines with J gene TRBJ2-5, with D possibly matching TRBD1 (8 bases). The sequenced sample was blood. The sequence was obtained from a man aged 18-30 years with Graves' hyperthyroidism. For the CDR3, the DNA is TGTGCCAGCAGCCCCGGACAGGGAAGGGGGGGGACCCAGTACTTC. It encodes CASSPGQGRGGTQYF.